Listed here are 28 T cell receptor beta chains from one sample, sequenced in a study of T cell changes during pregnancy in multiple sclerosis (dated by TCRdb to between 2018 and 2021). Libraries were made using the immunoSEQ multiplex PCR assay. The source is immuneACCESS, and TCRdb retained only in-frame sequences with V and J called. Part of the clones is not carried over; for the studies checked, unresolved V genes explain less than half of this, and the remainder is unexplained. This sample lists fewer than 85,000 clones; around 94% were detected once. The ten largest clones capture 2.5% to 3% of the sample. The material was peripheral blood, obtained in the third trimester of pregnancy. These receptors were obtained from a female donor in good health, enrolled as a control in a pregnancy study.

This chain connects TRBV7-2 to TRBJ2-7, with 7 bases identical to TRBD2. The CDR3 sequence is 13 residues long. V lost 3 bases to trimming and J lost 5 bases; unmatched junction nucleotides: 4. Germline-derived CDR1 and CDR2 are SGHTA and FQGNSA. DNA of the CDR3: TGTGCCAGCAGCTTCGGGGGGATCAACGAGCAGTACTTC. Protein sequence: CASSFGGINEQYF.

This rearrangement joins TRBV6-6 to TRBJ1-5; TRBD1 aligns across 7 bases. V shed 5 bases and J 0 bases; nucleotides not matched to a gene: 7. Germline CDR1 and CDR2: MNHNY and SVGAGI (reference sequence). The CDR3 runs 16 residues. CDR3 bases: TGTGCCAGCAGTGGAAGAGGGACAGTTAGCAATCAGCCCCAGCATTTT. It specifies CASSGRGTVSNQPQHF.

The V call is TRBV6-1, the J call TRBJ2-1; 9 bases fit TRBD1. Germline assignment: CDR1 MNHNS and CDR2 SASEGT. The J segment lost 3 bases and the V segment lost 4 bases, leaving 1 base of the junction unmatched. The CDR3 sequence is 14 residues long. The CDR3 is CASSGDRVYNEQFF. In nucleotides, the CDR3 is TGTGCCAGCAGTGGGGACAGGGTCTACAATGAGCAGTTCTTC.

The chain combines TRBV7-6 with TRBJ2-7; TRBD1 matches 7 bases. The CDR3 is 14 amino acids. V lost 4 bases, J lost 0 bases, and 3 bases stayed unmatched. Looked up from germline, CDR1 is SGHVS and CDR2 is FNYEAQ. The CDR3 here is CASSSTGNSYEQYF. CDR3 in DNA: TGTGCCAGCAGCTCGACAGGGAACTCCTACGAGCAGTACTTC.

The J gene is TRBJ1-3, the V gene TRBV6-5, with 9 bases identical to TRBD1. The CDR3 consists of 16 residues. V trimming: 4 bases; J trimming: 0 bases; junction bases outside the gene matches: 4. Germline assignment: CDR1 MNHEY and CDR2 SVGAGI. The CDR3 DNA follows: TGTGCCAGCAGTTCCCCGGGACAGGGCTCTGGAAACACCATATATTTT. As protein: CASSSPGQGSGNTIYF.

The chain recombines TRBV2 with TRBJ2-7; D is unresolved. V lost 1 base and J 2 bases, leaving 6 bases between the germline ends. CDR3 length: 13 residues. Germline CDR1 reads SNHLY; CDR2 reads FYNNEI. The CDR3 DNA sequence: TGTGCCAGCAGTGAAGACATGACCTACGAGCAGTACTTC. Translation gives CASSEDMTYEQYF.

The V and J genes are TRBV4-2 and TRBJ2-3, with 9 bases lining up with TRBD2. This CDR3 region has 16 residues. Germline loops: CDR1 LGHNA, CDR2 YNFKEQ. Trimming removed 6 bases from V and 2 bases from J; junction bases left unmatched: 9. The CDR3 region is CASSARASGATDTQYF. CDR3 DNA sequence: TGTGCCAGCAGTGCAAGGGCTAGCGGGGCCACAGATACGCAGTATTTT.

V and J are TRBV28 and TRBJ2-7, with TRBD1 identical over 10 bases. This CDR3 has 16 amino acids. Germline V gene data show CDR1 as MDHEN and CDR2 as SYDVKM. J gave up 0 bases and V 6 bases, and 8 bases lay outside the gene matches. The CDR3 coding sequence is TGTGCCAGCAGCCCTAGGGACAGGGGAATCTCCTACGAGCAGTACTTC. Translating it yields CASSPRDRGISYEQYF.

In this sample, this clone turned up a few times. This chain connects TRBV7-8 to TRBJ2-1; 11 nucleotides match TRBD2. CDR3 length: 16 residues. The germline V gene has CDR1 SGHVS and CDR2 FQNEAQ. The trim removed 6 bases at V and 2 bases at J, leaving 6 bases unmatched. CDR3 sequence: CASSFGLAGPYNEQFF. In DNA form, the CDR3 reads TGTGCCAGCAGTTTCGGACTAGCGGGTCCCTACAATGAGCAGTTCTTC.

V gene TRBV5-1 combines with J gene TRBJ1-2; 8 bases are shared with TRBD1. The germline gives CDR1 SGHRS, CDR2 YFSETQ. Losses at the gene ends were 4 bases for V and 3 bases for J; bases not matched to a gene: 2. This CDR3 has 13 residues. This CDR3 is CASSTTGDYGYTF. The CDR3 DNA is TGCGCCAGCAGCACGACAGGGGACTATGGCTACACCTTC.

The V call is TRBV2, the J call TRBJ2-2; tentative D call: TRBD2 (7 bases). Trimming pared 1 base from V and 8 bases from J, leaving 14 bases between. Germline V lookup: CDR1 SNHLY, CDR2 FYNNEI. This CDR3 spans 15 amino acids. CDR3 loop: CASSEGGGSMGELFF. The CDR3 nucleotides read TGTGCCAGCAGTGAAGGCGGGGGCTCAATGGGGGAGCTGTTTTTT.

Here the CDR3 reads CASSQATGTSGGLRNEQFF. In nucleotides, the CDR3 is TGCGCCAGCAGCCAAGCAACCGGGACTAGCGGGGGTCTGAGGAATGAGCAGTTCTTC. The V and J genes are TRBV4-3 and TRBJ2-1, with TRBD2 matching over 14 bases. Trimming removed 1 base from V and 7 bases from J; junction bases left unmatched: 12. Germline CDR1 is LGHNA and CDR2 is YSLEER. This CDR3 contains 19 residues.

The V gene is TRBV18, the J gene TRBJ1-1; D possibly corresponds to TRBD1 (6 bases). This CDR3 is built from 13 residues. CDR1 is KGHSH and CDR2 is LQKENI in the germline V gene. V was shortened by 6 bases and J by 7 bases, with 15 bases between the two germline ends. CDR3 loop: CASSPNRADEAFF. The DNA for the CDR3 is TGTGCCAGCTCCCCTAACAGGGCAGATGAAGCTTTCTTT.

CDR3 DNA: TGTGCCAGCAGTCTAGGGGGGGGGCTAGACACTGAAGCTTTCTTT. Its protein is CASSLGGGLDTEAFF. This chain connects TRBV28 to TRBJ1-1; perhaps TRBD1 as D (6 bases). V lost 5 bases to trimming and J lost 3 bases, with 16 bases between them. CDR3 length equals 15 residues. Germline assignment: CDR1 MDHEN and CDR2 SYDVKM.

The chain couples TRBV4-3 to TRBJ2-5; possible D gene TRBD2, 5 bases. The CDR3 totals 15 residues. Germline CDR1 is LGHNA and CDR2 is YSLEER. V gave up 0 bases and J gave up 5 bases, with 13 bases separating them. CDR3 protein: CASSQEAMGVETQYF. The CDR3 bases are TGCGCCAGCAGCCAAGAAGCCATGGGAGTTGAGACCCAGTACTTC.

The gene calls are TRBV19 and TRBJ1-6; 7 bases fit TRBD1. Trimming cost V 6 bases and J 6 bases; bases outside gene matches: 5. Germline V CDR1 and CDR2: LNHDA, SQIVND (reference sequence). The CDR3 length is 14 residues. CDR3 sequence reads: CASREQGINSPLHF. CDR3 nucleotide sequence: TGTGCCAGTAGGGAACAGGGGATTAATTCACCCCTCCACTTT.

This chain links TRBV28 with TRBJ2-7; D is undetermined. V was trimmed by 11 bases and J by 2 bases, leaving 13 bases between them. The length of the CDR3 is 12 residues. Germline V CDR1 and CDR2: MDHEN, SYDVKM. The CDR3 nucleotides read TGTGCCGCCCACGACACCGCCTACGAGCAGTACTTC. It specifies CAAHDTAYEQYF.

V gene TRBV27 combines with J gene TRBJ2-7; TRBD1 matches at 9 bases. The V and J ends lost 4 bases and 2 bases, in that order; junction bases with no gene match: 3. Germline-derived CDR1 and CDR2 are MNHEY and SMNVEV (reference sequence). The length of the CDR3 is 14 residues. The CDR3 spells CASSSQGAPYEQYF. CDR3 coding DNA: TGTGCCAGCAGTTCACAGGGGGCTCCCTACGAGCAGTACTTC.

The chain links TRBV27 to TRBJ2-7; D perhaps matches TRBD1 (5 bases). Germline CDR1 and CDR2: MNHEY and SMNVEV (reference sequence). Trimming took 2 bases from V and 0 from J, leaving 14 bases between them. This CDR3 has 16 amino acids. The chain's CDR3 is CASSLQGPLSSYEQYF. The CDR3 nucleotides read TGTGCCAGCAGTTTACAGGGCCCCCTAAGCTCCTACGAGCAGTACTTC.

As for this clone: The same CDR3 can be traced to other DNA sequences in this sample. The rearrangement links TRBV15 to TRBJ2-7, with 7 bases lining up with TRBD1. Germline-derived CDR1 and CDR2 are LNHNV and YYDKDF (reference sequence). The CDR3 is made up of 14 amino acids. After removal of 1 base from V and 1 base from J, the junction contained 1 base not matched to a gene. The DNA for the CDR3 is TGTGCCACCAGCAGAGCACAGGGGTCCTACGAGCAGTACTTC. It encodes CATSRAQGSYEQYF.

The rearrangement joins TRBV4-2 to TRBJ1-3, with D possibly being TRBD1 (5 bases). This CDR3 has 16 residues. Trimming took 0 bases from V and 8 from J, leaving 17 bases between them. The germline V gene encodes CDR1 LGHNA and CDR2 YNFKEQ. The CDR3 here is CASSQDNSRARDTIYF. DNA for the CDR3: TGTGCCAGCAGCCAAGATAATAGCAGGGCTCGGGACACCATATATTTT.

This chain uses TRBV6-1 with TRBJ2-2; TRBD1 is a possible D gene (6 bases). This CDR3 has 14 residues. Looked up from germline, CDR1 is MNHNS and CDR2 is SASEGT. V lost 6 bases to trimming and J lost 0 bases, with 8 bases between them. Written as DNA, the CDR3 is TGTGCCAGCAGGGACAGAGCGAACACCGGGGAGCTGTTTTTT. Protein product: CASRDRANTGELFF.

J is TRBJ2-3 and V is TRBV19; 7 bases map to TRBD1. V shed 6 bases, J shed 4 bases, and the junction held 4 bases outside the gene matches. Germline CDR1 reads LNHDA; CDR2 reads SQIVND (reference sequence). This CDR3 contains 13 residues. The CDR3: CASSDRAADTQYF. The CDR3 region has the DNA TGTGCCAGTAGCGACAGGGCGGCAGATACGCAGTATTTT.

The chain joins TRBV27 to TRBJ1-1; maybe TRBD1 (6 bases). The CDR3 runs 16 residues. The germline V gene encodes CDR1 MNHEY and CDR2 SMNVEV (reference sequence). V shed 8 bases and J shed 6 bases, with 25 bases lying between them. The CDR3: CASHPLQGKGRAEAFF. The DNA of the CDR3 is TGTGCCAGCCACCCATTACAGGGAAAGGGGAGGGCTGAAGCTTTCTTT.

The chain recombines TRBV9 with TRBJ1-1, with 8 bases matching TRBD1. V was pared by 3 bases and J by 1 base, with 2 bases of the junction left unmatched. There are 14 residues in the CDR3. The germline V gene encodes CDR1 SGDLS and CDR2 YYNGEE. As DNA, the CDR3 is TGTGCCAGCAGCGCGGGACAGGAGAACACTGAAGCTTTCTTT. It is translated as CASSAGQENTEAFF.

In its sample, this clone was seen a few times. This CDR3 is CASSDNEQYF. Written as DNA, the CDR3 is TGTGCCAGCAGCGACAACGAGCAGTACTTC. This chain connects TRBV28 to TRBJ2-7, with unresolved D. The CDR3 contains 10 residues. Trimming removed 6 bases from V and 5 bases from J, with 5 bases in between. In germline, CDR1 is MDHEN, CDR2 SYDVKM.

V usage is TRBV27 and J usage is TRBJ2-5, with 12 bases lining up with TRBD2. Germline V lookup: CDR1 MNHEY, CDR2 SMNVEV (reference sequence). V gave up 2 bases and J gave up 5 bases; unmatched junction bases: 9. The CDR3 contains 17 residues. The CDR3 region is CASSLESSGGAGETQYF. CDR3 DNA: TGTGCCAGCAGTTTAGAGTCTAGCGGGGGGGCTGGGGAGACCCAGTACTTC.

The gene calls are TRBV4-1 and TRBJ2-7, with 7 positions matching TRBD1. Germline CDR1 and CDR2: MGHRA and YSYEKL. The CDR3 is 16 residues long. The V segment lost 0 bases and the J segment 6 bases; nucleotides outside the gene matches: 11. CDR3 amino acids: CASSQEGTVRAGEQYF. The CDR3 DNA is TGCGCCAGCAGCCAAGAAGGGACAGTCAGGGCCGGCGAGCAGTACTTC.